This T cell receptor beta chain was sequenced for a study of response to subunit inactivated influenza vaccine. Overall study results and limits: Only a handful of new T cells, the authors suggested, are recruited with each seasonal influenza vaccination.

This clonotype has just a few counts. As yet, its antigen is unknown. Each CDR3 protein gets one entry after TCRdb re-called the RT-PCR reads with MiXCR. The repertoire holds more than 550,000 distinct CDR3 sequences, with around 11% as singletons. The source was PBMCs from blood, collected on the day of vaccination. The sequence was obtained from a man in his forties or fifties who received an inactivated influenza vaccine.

CDR3 sequence: CASSRGRAGNNEQYF. The CDR3 DNA reads TGTGCCAGCAGTCGGGGGCGAGCGGGAAACAACGAGCAGTACTTC. V usage is TRBV12-3 or TRBV12-4 and J usage is TRBJ2-7; possible D gene TRBD2, 7 bases. The CDR3 totals 15 residues. Trimming removed 5 bases at V and 5 bases at J, with 19 bases between.